The 13 T cell receptor beta chains below come from one sample, sequenced in a study of blood T cell repertoires in COVID-19. TCRdb's copy holds only in-frame clones and misses some; the assay was immunoSEQ multiplex PCR. Among 200,000 to 250,000 clones listed, 86% were seen once. The sequencing input was PBMCs or T cells enriched from blood (not recorded which). The receptors stem from a woman aged 40 to 55 with acute COVID-19.

V usage is TRBV2 and J usage is TRBJ1-1; D is possibly TRBD1 (6 bases). The germline gives CDR1 SNHLY, CDR2 FYNNEI. V was pared by 6 bases and J by 2 bases, with 10 bases between. The CDR3 has 13 amino acids. The CDR3 bases are TGTGCCAGCAGCAGGGGTATTAACACTGAAGCTTTCTTT. Translated: CASSRGINTEAFF.

This chain's CDR3 is CASSPDRNTGELFF. The DNA of the CDR3 is TGTGCCAGCTCACCGGACAGGAACACCGGGGAGCTGTTTTTT. The V and J genes are TRBV18 and TRBJ2-2; perhaps TRBD1 as D (6 bases). Trimming stripped 3 bases from V and 1 base from J, with 6 bases between. This CDR3 region has 14 residues. Germline assignment: CDR1 KGHSH and CDR2 LQKENI.

The chain has TRBV27 and TRBJ2-7; 8 bases fit TRBD1. Per the germline V gene, CDR1 is MNHEY and CDR2 is SMNVEV (reference sequence). CDR3 length: 15 amino acids. J lost 5 bases, V lost 1 base, and 7 bases had no gene match. CDR3 DNA: TGTGCCAGCAGTTTATTAGGACAGGGTCGGGACGAGCAGTACTTC. It translates to CASSLLGQGRDEQYF.

V usage is TRBV7-6 and J usage is TRBJ1-2; 8 nucleotides match TRBD1. J lost 3 bases, V lost 5 bases, and 2 bases had no gene match. The germline V gene encodes CDR1 SGHVS and CDR2 FNYEAQ. This CDR3 is built from 13 residues. The chain's CDR3 is CASSPDRDYGYTF. Written as DNA, the CDR3 is TGTGCCAGCAGCCCGGACAGGGACTATGGCTACACCTTC.

This clone was detected only a few times. CDR3 in DNA: TGTGCCAGCAGCCCCCGGGACAGCCTCTATGGCTACACCTTC. Translating it yields CASSPRDSLYGYTF. The chain couples TRBV6-5 to TRBJ1-2, with 7 bases aligning to TRBD1. This CDR3 is built from 14 residues. The ends lost 6 bases at V and 4 bases at J; junction bases unmatched: 8. Germline CDR1 MNHEY, CDR2 SVGAGI.

This clone appeared a few times. The CDR3 sequence is CASSAPRGGGTEAFF. The CDR3, as DNA: TGTGCCAGCAGCGCACCGAGGGGGGGAGGCACTGAAGCTTTCTTT. The V and J genes are TRBV9 and TRBJ1-1, with TRBD1 as a possible D gene (6 bases). Germline-derived CDR1 and CDR2 are SGDLS and YYNGEE. V was shortened by 3 bases and J by 4 bases, with 16 bases between the two germline ends. The CDR3 spans 15 residues. Filled out from reference TRBV9 and TRBJ1-1, the complete variable domain reads DSGVTQTPKHLITATGQRVTLRCSPRSGDLSVYWYQQSLDQGLQFLIQYYNGEERAKGNILERFSAQQFPDLHSELNLSSLELGDSALYFCASSAPRGGGTEAFFGQGTRLTVV.

The chain combines TRBV6-6 with TRBJ1-5; D possibly corresponds to TRBD1 (6 bases). Germline CDR1 reads MNHNY; CDR2 reads SVGAGI (reference sequence). Between the trimmed V and J ends, which lost 7 bases and 7 bases, there was a span of 20 bases. The CDR3 totals 15 residues. The CDR3 sequence: CASTLANRESQPQHF. In nucleotides, the CDR3 is TGTGCCAGCACCCTAGCAAACAGGGAAAGCCAGCCCCAGCATTTT.

This chain joins TRBV27 and TRBJ1-5; 7 nucleotides line up with TRBD1. Germline V lookup: CDR1 MNHEY, CDR2 SMNVEV (reference sequence). V was pared by 6 bases and J by 4 bases, with 12 bases of the junction left unmatched. The CDR3 runs 16 residues. The CDR3 sequence: CASSISQTGTNQPQHF. CDR3 in DNA: TGTGCCAGCAGCATCTCCCAGACAGGGACAAATCAGCCCCAGCATTTT.

This chain connects TRBV18 to TRBJ1-1; tentatively, D is TRBD1 (5 bases). The CDR3 loop spans 15 amino acids. Between the trimmed V and J ends, which lost 3 bases and 2 bases, there was a span of 13 bases. Per the germline V gene, CDR1 is KGHSH and CDR2 is LQKENI. The CDR3 sequence is CASSPSSTDNTEAFF. The CDR3 DNA is TGTGCCAGCTCACCCTCCTCGACAGACAACACTGAAGCTTTCTTT.

This clone was seen a handful of times. The chain uses TRBV10-2 and TRBJ1-5; TRBD1 might be the D (6 bases). Germline values: CDR1 WSHSY, CDR2 SAAADI. Deletions cut 4 bases from V and 4 bases from J, with 14 bases between. This CDR3 contains 15 residues. CDR3: CASSVRDTANQPQHF. CDR3 sequence (DNA): TGCGCCAGCAGTGTCCGGGACACAGCAAATCAGCCCCAGCATTTT.

This clone was seen once. The sample has other DNA sequences that encode this CDR3 too. The gene calls are TRBV9 and TRBJ1-1, with D perhaps TRBD1 (5 bases). The CDR3 length is 13 residues. Germline V gene sequence: CDR1 SGDLS, CDR2 YYNGEE. Trimming took off 3 bases at V and 1 base at J, with 7 bases between the two ends. The CDR3 here is CASSATGNTEAFF. DNA of the CDR3: TGTGCCAGCAGCGCCACAGGGAACACTGAAGCTTTCTTT.

The chain carries TRBV27 and TRBJ2-1; 7 bases match TRBD2. The CDR3 consists of 17 residues. Germline values: CDR1 MNHEY, CDR2 SMNVEV (reference sequence). Losses at the gene ends were 5 bases for V and 3 bases for J; bases not matched to a gene: 13. CDR3 residues: CASSPALLAANYNEQFF. CDR3 nucleotide sequence: TGTGCCAGCAGTCCCGCCCTCCTAGCGGCAAACTACAATGAGCAGTTCTTC.

V gene TRBV5-6 combines with J gene TRBJ2-5; 8 positions agree with TRBD2. Losses at the gene ends were 6 bases for V and 4 bases for J; bases not matched to a gene: 5. CDR1 is SGHDT and CDR2 is YYEEEE in the germline V gene. The CDR3 sequence is 13 residues long. The CDR3 loop is CASTGGGGETQYF. The CDR3 nucleotides are TGTGCCAGCACCGGGGGGGGTGGAGAGACCCAGTACTTC.